This passage covers 7 T cell receptor beta chains from one sample sequenced in a study of blood T cell repertoires in COVID-19 (TCRdb year 2020). Libraries were built with the immunoSEQ multiplex PCR assay. In its TCRdb copy, this immuneACCESS table keeps in-frame sequences only and misses some clones. Where compared with another copy, unresolved V genes explain less than half of these, and the others have no known cause. This sample gives 150,000 to 200,000 clones in total; about 85% of them show up just once. The ten largest clones represent approximately 3.3% of the sample. The source material was peripheral blood. These receptors were collected from a human donor with acute or convalescent COVID-19. The donor label of this sample is uncertain.

This clone was observed once. The gene calls are TRBV5-1 and TRBJ1-2; maybe TRBD1 (5 bases). V lost 0 bases and J 6 bases, leaving 9 bases between the germline ends. Per germline, CDR1 SGHRS and CDR2 YFSETQ. CDR3 length equals 13 residues. CDR3 sequence: CASSLGRQNGYTF. The CDR3 DNA is TGCGCCAGCAGCTTGGGCAGACAGAATGGCTACACCTTC.

This sequence joins TRBV27 and TRBJ2-6; D is unclear. Between the trimmed V and J ends, which lost 6 bases and 0 bases, there was a span of 18 bases. Per germline, CDR1 MNHEY and CDR2 SMNVEV (reference sequence). The CDR3 contains 18 residues. DNA for the CDR3: TGTGCCAGCAGCCCTAATTCTGTTCTCCTCTCTGGGGCCAACGTCCTGACTTTC. Translation gives CASSPNSVLLSGANVLTF.

The genes are TRBV10-3 and TRBJ1-1; 7 positions match TRBD1. The V gene's germline CDR1 is ENHRY and CDR2 SYGVKD. V was clipped by 6 bases and J by 1 base; unmatched bases: 2. There are 13 residues in the CDR3. The CDR3 is CAISRTGNTEAFF. As DNA, the CDR3 is TGTGCCATCAGCAGGACAGGGAACACTGAAGCTTTCTTT.

This clone has only one observation. The rearrangement links TRBV4-3 to TRBJ1-5; 8 nucleotides agree with TRBD1. CDR1 and CDR2 from the germline V gene are LGHNA and YSLEER. The CDR3 totals 16 residues. V shed 0 bases and J 6 bases; nucleotides not matched to a gene: 7. CDR3: CASSQDWTGSGQPQHF. CDR3 nucleotides: TGCGCCAGCAGCCAAGATTGGACAGGGTCGGGTCAGCCCCAGCATTTT.

This rearrangement joins TRBV10-1 to TRBJ1-2; 8 bases are a match to TRBD1. The ends lost 2 bases at V and 4 bases at J; junction bases unmatched: 3. Germline V gene lookup returns CDR1 WNHNN and CDR2 SYGVQD (reference sequence). The CDR3 is 14 residues long. The CDR3 is CASSETGTGYGYTF. The DNA for the CDR3 is TGCGCCAGCAGTGAGACCGGGACAGGCTATGGCTACACCTTC.

The V and J genes are TRBV18 and TRBJ1-1; D is unclear. CDR3 size: 12 residues. Per the germline V gene, CDR1 is KGHSH and CDR2 is LQKENI. Trimming cost V 4 bases and J 1 base, with 4 bases left between them. The CDR3 region has the DNA TGTGCCAGCTCACACGGGAACACTGAAGCTTTCTTT. It translates to CASSHGNTEAFF.

The J gene is TRBJ2-3, the V gene TRBV2; 8 positions match TRBD1. The germline gives CDR1 SNHLY, CDR2 FYNNEI. V trimming: 6 bases; J trimming: 1 base; junction bases outside the gene matches: 12. The CDR3 loop spans 17 amino acids. The CDR3 DNA reads TGTGCCAGCAGACCCAAGGGGACAGGATGGGGCACAGATACGCAGTATTTT. It yields the protein CASRPKGTGWGTDTQYF.